What follows describes a single T cell receptor (beta chain). Its antigen is as yet unknown. This sample is part of a study of shared clonotypes between healthy human individuals. Study information: Aged 18 to 49, the donors were a couple of women and a few men. There were three CD4 naive, three CD4 memory, two CD8 naive and one CD8 memory plates per donor.

Repertoires were generated with immunoSEQ multiplex PCR, while TCRdb's copy carries only in-frame clones and drops some. This sample has hundreds of thousands of clones, with around 90% found just once. Points from the study as a whole: Clonotypes that were shared across a few donors made up 4% to 6% of naive CD4 clonotypes.

Terminally differentiated effector memory CD45RA+ cells were excluded by CCR7 positive selection of CD45RO-negative cells. The donors, all of them Caucasian adults, lived in Nashville, Tennessee. The germline V and J ends were trimmed by 1 base and 5 bases, with 16 bases remaining between them. The CDR3 is made up of 15 amino acids. The germline gives CDR1 SGHKS, CDR2 YYEKEE (reference sequence). This TCR was recovered from a man aged 30-40 years in good health. The chain couples TRBV5-5 to TRBJ2-7; D unresolved. Sequenced input: naive CD8+ T cells sorted from blood. The CDR3 here is CASSLPQSDVDEQYF. The CDR3 bases are TGTGCCAGCAGCTTGCCCCAGTCGGACGTTGACGAGCAGTACTTC.